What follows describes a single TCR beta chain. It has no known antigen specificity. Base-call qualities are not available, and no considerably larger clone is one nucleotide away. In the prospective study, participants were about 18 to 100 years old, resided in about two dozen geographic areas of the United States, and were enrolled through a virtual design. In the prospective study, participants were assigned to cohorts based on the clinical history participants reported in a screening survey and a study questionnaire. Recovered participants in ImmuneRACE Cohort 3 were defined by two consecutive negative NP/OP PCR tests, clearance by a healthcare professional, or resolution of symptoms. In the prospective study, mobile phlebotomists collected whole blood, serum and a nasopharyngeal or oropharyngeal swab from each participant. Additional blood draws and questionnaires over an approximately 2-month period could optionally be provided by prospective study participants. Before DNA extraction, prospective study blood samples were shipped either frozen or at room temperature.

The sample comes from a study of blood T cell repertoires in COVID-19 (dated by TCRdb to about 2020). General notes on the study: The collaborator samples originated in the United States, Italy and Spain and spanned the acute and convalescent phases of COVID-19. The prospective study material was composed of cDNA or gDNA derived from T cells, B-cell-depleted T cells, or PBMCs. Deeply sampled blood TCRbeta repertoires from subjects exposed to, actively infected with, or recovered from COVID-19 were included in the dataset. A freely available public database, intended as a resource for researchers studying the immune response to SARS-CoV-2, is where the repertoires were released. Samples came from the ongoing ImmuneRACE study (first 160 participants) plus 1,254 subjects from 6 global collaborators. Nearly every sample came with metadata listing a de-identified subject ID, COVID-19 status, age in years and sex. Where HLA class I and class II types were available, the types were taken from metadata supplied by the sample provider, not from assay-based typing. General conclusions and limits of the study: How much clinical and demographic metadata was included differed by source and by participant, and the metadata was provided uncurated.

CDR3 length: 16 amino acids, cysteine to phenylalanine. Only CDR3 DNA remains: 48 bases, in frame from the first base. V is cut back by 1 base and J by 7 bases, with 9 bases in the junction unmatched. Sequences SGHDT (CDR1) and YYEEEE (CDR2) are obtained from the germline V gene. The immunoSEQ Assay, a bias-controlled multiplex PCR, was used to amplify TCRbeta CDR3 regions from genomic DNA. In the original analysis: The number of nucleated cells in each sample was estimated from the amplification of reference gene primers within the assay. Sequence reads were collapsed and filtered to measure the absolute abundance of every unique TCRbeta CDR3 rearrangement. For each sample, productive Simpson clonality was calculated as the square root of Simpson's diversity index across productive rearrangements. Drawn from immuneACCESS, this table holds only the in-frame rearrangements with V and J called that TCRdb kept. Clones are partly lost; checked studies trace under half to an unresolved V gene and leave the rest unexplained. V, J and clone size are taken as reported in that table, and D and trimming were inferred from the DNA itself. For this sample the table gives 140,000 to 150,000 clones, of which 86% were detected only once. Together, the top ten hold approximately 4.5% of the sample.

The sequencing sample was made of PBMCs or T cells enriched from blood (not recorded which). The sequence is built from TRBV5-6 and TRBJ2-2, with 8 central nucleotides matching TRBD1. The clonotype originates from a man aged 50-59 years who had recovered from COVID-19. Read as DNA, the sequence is TGTGCCAGCAGCTTGTTAACGACAGGGGAGCACGGGGAGCTGTTTTTT. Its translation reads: CASSLLTTGEHGELFF.